The 17 T cell receptor beta chains reported below all come from one sample, sequenced in a study of blood T cell repertoires in COVID-19. Only in-frame clones appear in the TCRdb table, and some are missing; sequencing was by immunoSEQ multiplex PCR. This sample has more than 100,000 clones, with more than 80% found just once. The sequenced material came from peripheral blood. The source is a human donor in a cohort sampled during active COVID-19.

V and J are TRBV5-1 and TRBJ2-2, with D possibly matching TRBD1 (6 bases). Per germline, CDR1 SGHRS and CDR2 YFSETQ. With 2 bases removed from V and 4 bases from J, the gap between germline ends came to 12 bases. This CDR3 has 15 residues. The CDR3 protein is CASSFQGLSTGELFF. The CDR3 DNA follows: TGCGCCAGCAGCTTCCAGGGGCTGAGCACCGGGGAGCTGTTTTTT.

The chain employs TRBV6-5 and TRBJ2-5, with D perhaps matching TRBD2 (5 bases). Germline CDR1 is MNHEY and CDR2 is SVGAGI. This CDR3 has 15 residues. Trimming shortened V by 2 bases and J by 1 base, and 11 bases separated the two germline ends. CDR3 protein: CASSYGFGVQETQYF. DNA for the CDR3: TGTGCCAGCAGTTACGGTTTCGGGGTCCAAGAGACCCAGTACTTC.

The chain joins TRBV30 to TRBJ2-2; TRBD2 matches at 8 bases. CDR3 size: 13 residues. Germline values: CDR1 GTSNPN, CDR2 SVGIG (reference sequence). The ends lost 6 bases at V and 4 bases at J; junction bases unmatched: 4. CDR3 nucleotides: TGTGCCTGCGGGGGGGGACTCACCGGGGAGCTGTTTTTT. Translated: CACGGGLTGELFF.

This clone was observed a handful of times. The chain combines TRBV11-2 with TRBJ2-1; perhaps TRBD1 as D (6 bases). The CDR3 has 13 amino acids. The V gene lost 4 bases and the J gene lost 9 bases, with 13 bases spanning the gap. Looked up from germline, CDR1 is SGHAT and CDR2 is FQNNGV. In DNA form, the CDR3 reads TGTGCCAGCAGCTCACTGGGGGCGGGTGAGCAGTTCTTC. Translation gives CASSSLGAGEQFF. Filled out from reference TRBV11-2 and TRBJ2-1, the complete variable domain reads EAGVAQSPRYKIIEKRQSVAFWCNPISGHATLYWYQQILGQGPKLLIQFQNNGVVDDSQLPKDRFSAERLKGVDSTLKIQPAKLEDSAVYLCASSSLGAGEQFFGPGTRLTVL.

The V and J genes are TRBV12-5 and TRBJ1-5; possible D gene TRBD1, 5 bases. CDR1 and CDR2 (germline): LGHNT, FRNRAP. V dropped 5 bases and J dropped 14 bases, with 22 bases sitting between them. The CDR3 spans 14 residues. The CDR3 loop is CASGPSGTPILEHF. The CDR3, as DNA: TGTGCTAGTGGTCCCTCCGGGACTCCAATTTTAGAGCATTTT. The complete variable domain, with remaining parts taken from reference TRBV12-5 and TRBJ1-5, reads DARVTQTPRHKVTEMGQEVTMRCQPILGHNTVFWYRQTMMQGLELLAYFRNRAPLDDSGMPKDRFSAEMPDATLATLKIQPSEPRDSAVYFCASGPSGTPILEHFGDGTRLSIL.

The V and J genes are TRBV6-2 or TRBV6-3 and TRBJ2-6; maybe TRBD1 (6 bases). Germline loops: CDR1 MNHEY, CDR2 SVGEGT. CDR3 size: 19 residues. The germline V and J ends were trimmed by 0 bases and 0 bases, with 15 bases remaining between them. The DNA of the CDR3 is TGTGCCAGCAGTTACTCGCGACCAGGGGCTTTCTCTGGGGCCAACGTCCTGACTTTC. Amino acid sequence: CASSYSRPGAFSGANVLTF.

V is TRBV10-2 and J is TRBJ1-2, with no clear D. The CDR3 spans 14 residues. Germline V gene lookup returns CDR1 WSHSY and CDR2 SAAADI. The V end was cut by 6 bases, the J end by 6 bases, with 17 bases between. The CDR3: CASSPLPKSHGYTF. The CDR3 bases are TGCGCCAGCAGCCCACTCCCCAAGTCCCATGGCTACACCTTC.

The chain links TRBV19 to TRBJ1-2; 12 positions agree with TRBD1. V gave up 7 bases and J gave up 7 bases; unmatched junction bases: 10. Germline V gene lookup returns CDR1 LNHDA and CDR2 SQIVND (reference sequence). The CDR3 sequence is 15 residues long. CDR3 coding DNA: TGTGCCAGTACTGGGGACAGGGGGCGTTTTAGTGGCTACACCTTC. Amino acids: CASTGDRGRFSGYTF. The full variable domain, with the rest looked up from reference TRBV19 and TRBJ1-2, is DGGITQSPKYLFRKEGQNVTLSCEQNLNHDAMYWYRQDPGQGLRLIYYSQIVNDFQKGDIAEGYSVSREKKESFPLTVTSAQKNPTAFYLCASTGDRGRFSGYTFGSGTRLTVV.

The chain employs TRBV7-3 and TRBJ1-2, with 9 bases that match TRBD1. This CDR3 has 14 amino acids. CDR1 is SGHTA, CDR2 FQGTGA, per germline. Unmatched junction bases numbered 8, after V lost 5 bases and J lost 7 bases. The CDR3 nucleotides read TGTGCCAGCAGCCCGGGACAGGGTCATGGTGGCTACACCTTC. Translation: CASSPGQGHGGYTF.

A single count supports this clone. The chain recombines TRBV6-2 or TRBV6-3 with TRBJ1-1; D call uncertain. The ends were cut back, 0 bases at V and 6 bases at J, with 2 bases in the middle. CDR3 size: 11 residues. The V gene's germline CDR1 is MNHEY and CDR2 SVGEGT. The CDR3 protein is CASSYSSEAFF. CDR3 bases: TGTGCCAGCAGTTACTCCTCTGAAGCTTTCTTT.

In its sample, this clone was seen a few times. The chain links TRBV6-2 or TRBV6-3 to TRBJ2-2; tentatively, D is TRBD1 (7 bases). The germline CDR1 and CDR2 sequences are MNHEY and SVGEGT. The V end lost 1 base, the J end lost 7 bases, and 16 bases lay between the germline ends. This CDR3 has 16 residues. Written as DNA, the CDR3 is TGTGCCAGCAGTTACTTCGGCCCAGGGGGGAGCGGGGAGCTGTTTTTT. It is translated as CASSYFGPGGSGELFF.

The genes are TRBV18 and TRBJ1-4, with 9 bases matching TRBD1. V was pared by 2 bases and J by 1 base, with 2 bases of the junction left unmatched. Germline CDR1 is KGHSH and CDR2 is LQKENI. This CDR3 has 16 amino acids. As DNA, the CDR3 is TGTGCCAGCTCACCATCGGACAGGGGAACTAATGAAAAACTGTTTTTT. It is translated as CASSPSDRGTNEKLFF.

The chain recombines TRBV29-1 with TRBJ1-2; D unclear. Trimming took 3 bases from V and 5 from J, leaving 10 bases between them. This CDR3 contains 12 residues. Germline CDR1 reads SQVTM; CDR2 reads ANQGSEA. The CDR3 bases are TGCAGCGTTGAGGGGAGTCAATATGGCTACACCTTC. Its protein is CSVEGSQYGYTF.

The V gene is TRBV5-1, the J gene TRBJ1-1; D call uncertain. Deletions cut 4 bases from V and 4 bases from J, with 14 bases between. The CDR3 consists of 14 residues. The V gene's germline CDR1 is SGHRS and CDR2 YFSETQ. The CDR3 DNA follows: TGCGCCAGCAGCCCCGGCGGGTCTGGCACTGAAGCTTTCTTT. Encoded protein: CASSPGGSGTEAFF.

This chain uses TRBV24-1 with TRBJ2-3, with 7 bases identical to TRBD1. In germline, CDR1 is KGHDR, CDR2 SFDVKD. The CDR3 is made up of 12 amino acids. Unmatched junction bases numbered 5, after V lost 4 bases and J lost 11 bases. In DNA form, the CDR3 reads TGTGCCACCAGTGAACAGGGGCTGAGGCAGTATTTT. Encoded protein: CATSEQGLRQYF.

This sequence joins TRBV27 and TRBJ2-1, with 8 bases that match TRBD2. CDR1 MNHEY and CDR2 SMNVEV come from the germline V gene (reference sequence). The length of the CDR3 is 14 residues. The V gene end was trimmed by 6 bases and the J gene end by 9 bases; junction bases not matched to a gene: 10. CDR3 sequence reads: CASSLRGGRGEQFF. The DNA of the CDR3 is TGTGCCAGCAGCCTACGGGGGGGCCGGGGTGAGCAGTTCTTC.

This clone was seen just once. The chain has TRBV30 and TRBJ1-5; the match to TRBD1 covers 7 bases. CDR1 and CDR2 from the germline V gene are GTSNPN and SVGIG (reference sequence). Trimming at V came to 1 base and at J to 3 bases, leaving 6 bases not matched to a gene. The CDR3 totals 15 residues. CDR3 sequence: CAWSDRDSYNQPQHF. The CDR3 DNA reads TGTGCCTGGAGTGACCGGGACAGCTACAATCAGCCCCAGCATTTT. The variable domain in full, with the rest retrieved from reference TRBV30 and TRBJ1-5, is SQTIHQWPATLVQPVGSPLSLECTVEGTSNPNLYWYRQAAGRGLQLLFYSVGIGQISSEVPQNLSASRPQDRQFILSSKKLLLSDSGFYLCAWSDRDSYNQPQHFGDGTRLSIL.